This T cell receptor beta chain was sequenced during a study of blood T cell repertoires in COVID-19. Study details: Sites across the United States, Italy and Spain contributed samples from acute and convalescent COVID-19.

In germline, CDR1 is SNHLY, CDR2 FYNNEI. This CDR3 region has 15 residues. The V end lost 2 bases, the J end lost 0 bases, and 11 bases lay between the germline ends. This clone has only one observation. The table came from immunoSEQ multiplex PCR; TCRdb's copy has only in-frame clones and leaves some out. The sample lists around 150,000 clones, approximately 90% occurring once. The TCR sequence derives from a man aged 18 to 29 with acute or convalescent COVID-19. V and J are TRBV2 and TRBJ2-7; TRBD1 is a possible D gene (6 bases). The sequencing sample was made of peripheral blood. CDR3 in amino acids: CASSELSRGSYEQYF. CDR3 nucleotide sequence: TGTGCCAGCAGTGAATTATCCAGGGGCTCCTACGAGCAGTACTTC.